This entry describes one TCR beta chain. This specimen belongs to a study of blood T cell repertoires in COVID-19. Sequenced by immunoSEQ multiplex PCR; TCRdb stores in-frame clones only, minus some. The table has 90,000 to 120,000 clones, about 87% seen once. CDR3 length: 17 residues. CDR1 and CDR2 (germline): SGHRS, YFSETQ. The ends lost 1 base at V and 2 bases at J; junction bases unmatched: 5. The genes are TRBV5-1 and TRBJ2-2; TRBD2 agrees at 10 bases. Sequencing was carried out using peripheral blood. The sequence came from a man in his fifties with acute or convalescent COVID-19. CDR3 nucleotides: TGCGCCAGCAGCTTGATCCCTAGCGGGAGAAACACCGGGGAGCTGTTTTTT. It codes for CASSLIPSGRNTGELFF.